This T cell receptor (beta chain) came from a study of neoadjuvant anti-PD-1 for oral cavity cancer. At the level of the study: Nivolumab at 3 mg/kg was mostly given biweekly, three to four doses, pre-surgery. Findings and limits, study-wide: Greater tumor shrinkage accompanied bigger post-treatment sizes of preexisting clones.

Time point in this sample: after neoadjuvant nivolumab, at surgical resection. The patients had HPV-negative, locally advanced oral cavity squamous cell carcinoma. This clone was recorded a few times. Its antigen is still unknown. CDR3 size: 14 residues. Germline V gives CDR1 MNHNS, CDR2 SASEGT. J lost 0 bases, V lost 8 bases, and 5 bases had no gene match. This table comes from immunoSEQ multiplex PCR, and its TCRdb copy is limited to in-frame clones, with some not included. The data contain about 23,000 clones, 25% to 30% of them singletons. The sample in question was tumor tissue, obtained after nivolumab (anti-PD-1) treatment. The V call is TRBV6-1, the J call TRBJ1-1; 8 nucleotides match TRBD1. The TCR was taken from a person between 40 and 80 years old with oral cavity squamous cell carcinoma. As DNA, the CDR3 is TGTGCCAGCCTGAAGGACAGGGTGAACACTGAAGCTTTCTTT. Amino acid sequence: CASLKDRVNTEAFF.